This T cell receptor beta chain was recovered during a study of identical twins. A universal primer site was incorporated via template switching, and the cDNA contained unique molecular identifiers. TCRdb analysed the 5' RACE reads with MiXCR anew, one entry per CDR3 protein. The sample has 430,000 or so distinct CDR3 sequences, 20% to 25% seen once. A further study also used this sample, focusing on T cells expressing NK-cell markers. That work states: An anti-gamma-delta TCR antibody restricted sorting to alpha-beta TCR T cells in several experiments.

The sequenced sample consisted of CD4+ T cells sorted from blood. This TCR derives from a woman aged 18-35 years in good health.

The CDR3 spells CASRASGTSGGRSSYNEQFF. The CDR3, as DNA: TGTGCCAGCAGGGCCTCCGGGACTAGCGGGGGGCGCAGCTCCTACAATGAGCAGTTCTTC. The V and J genes are TRBV27 and TRBJ2-1, with TRBD2 identical over 15 bases. The V gene's germline CDR1 is MNHEY and CDR2 SMNVEV (reference sequence). The length of the CDR3 is 20 residues. Trimming removed 6 bases from V and 0 bases from J; junction bases left unmatched: 12.